This T cell receptor beta chain was profiled in a study of T-cell memory formation after mild COVID-19. In its sample, this clonotype was seen many times. A single record per CDR3 protein comes from TCRdb applying MiXCR to the 5' RACE reads. The table lists hundreds of thousands of distinct CDR3 sequences, more than 15% of them singletons, with roughly 21% in the top ten. Germline V gene data show CDR1 as LGHDT and CDR2 as YNNKEL (reference sequence). The CDR3 sequence is 18 residues long. Between the trimmed V and J ends, which lost 0 bases and 0 bases, there was a span of 15 bases. This TCR came from a man younger than 30 who had mild COVID-19 (a few samples of this study predate the infection). Cell type and time point are not known. The gene calls are TRBV3-1 and TRBJ2-1; no definite D call. The sample comprised PBMCs or a T cell subset sorted from them (not recorded which). The CDR3 coding sequence is TGTGCCAGCAGCCAAGATGGATCGGTCCCCAGCTCCTACAATGAGCAGTTCTTC. This codes for CASSQDGSVPSSYNEQFF.